This entry features one T cell receptor (beta chain) sequence. Antigen unknown. The sample comes from a study of T-cell reconstitution after alpha-beta-depleted transplantation in children. Whole-study findings and limits: T-cell counts and diversity at one year following transplant were attributed mainly to newly produced T cells. Several hundred expanded graft clones reportedly gave rise to the alpha-beta T cells present about two months after transplant. Some patients owed their high day-60 TCRbeta diversity to surviving recipient T cells and thymic progenitors.

Germline CDR1 and CDR2: LGHDT and YNNKEL (reference sequence). Trimming cost V 4 bases and J 2 bases, with 7 bases left between them. This CDR3 region has 13 residues. During its preparation, the TCRbeta library received unique molecular identifiers. Each CDR3 protein is one row after TCRdb ran MiXCR on the PCR reads. The sample yields a few hundred thousand distinct CDR3 sequences, roughly 16% seen once. The clonotype comes from a boy younger than two who had a stem cell transplant for Wiskott-Aldrich syndrome, so the T cells may come from the graft donor. The source material was PBMCs, mostly from graft donor cells, sampled 360 days after TCRalphabeta/CD19-depleted stem cell transplant. This sequence joins TRBV3-1 and TRBJ2-3; no clear D gene. DNA of the CDR3: TGTGCCAGCAGCCGCGCGGTCACAGATACGCAGTATTTT. This sequence encodes CASSRAVTDTQYF.